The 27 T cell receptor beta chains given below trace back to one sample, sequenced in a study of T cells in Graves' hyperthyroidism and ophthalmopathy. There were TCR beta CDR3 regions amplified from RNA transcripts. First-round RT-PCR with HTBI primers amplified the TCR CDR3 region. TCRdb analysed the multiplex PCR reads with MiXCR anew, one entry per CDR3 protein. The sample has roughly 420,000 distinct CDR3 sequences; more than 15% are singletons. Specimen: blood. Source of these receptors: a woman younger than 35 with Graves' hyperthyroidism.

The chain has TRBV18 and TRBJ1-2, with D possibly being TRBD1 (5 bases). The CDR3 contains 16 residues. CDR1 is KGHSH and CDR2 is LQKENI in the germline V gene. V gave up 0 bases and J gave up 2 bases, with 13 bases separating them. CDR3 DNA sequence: TGTGCCAGCTCACCACCGTTTCGGGACCACAACTATGGCTACACCTTC. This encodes CASSPPFRDHNYGYTF.

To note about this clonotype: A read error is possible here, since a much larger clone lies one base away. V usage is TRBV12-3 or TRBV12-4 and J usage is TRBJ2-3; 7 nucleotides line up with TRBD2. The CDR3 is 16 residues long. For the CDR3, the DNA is TGTGCCAGCGGTTTGGGCATGCGGGAGAAGGTAGATACGCAGTATTTT. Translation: CASGLGMREKVDTQYF.

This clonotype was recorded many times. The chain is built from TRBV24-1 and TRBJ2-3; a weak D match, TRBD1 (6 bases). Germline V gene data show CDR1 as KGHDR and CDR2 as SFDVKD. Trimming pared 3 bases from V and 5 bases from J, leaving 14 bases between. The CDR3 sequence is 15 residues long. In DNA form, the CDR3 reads TGTGCCACCAGTGATCGATCCGGACAGTTAGATACGCAGTATTTT. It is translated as CATSDRSGQLDTQYF.

CDR3 sequence reads: CASSKQTASVYSNQPQHF. The CDR3 DNA follows: TGTGCCAGCAGTAAACAGACAGCGTCAGTTTATAGCAATCAGCCCCAGCATTTT. The rearrangement links TRBV6-2 or TRBV6-3 to TRBJ1-5; D perhaps matches TRBD1 (5 bases). CDR1 is MNHEY, CDR2 SVGEGT, per germline. Trimming stripped 5 bases from V and 0 bases from J, with 20 bases between. The CDR3 is 18 residues long.

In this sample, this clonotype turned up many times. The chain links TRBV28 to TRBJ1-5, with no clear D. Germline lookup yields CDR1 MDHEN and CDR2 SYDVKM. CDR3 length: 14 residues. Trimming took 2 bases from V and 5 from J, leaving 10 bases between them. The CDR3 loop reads CASSLSRADQPQHF. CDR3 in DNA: TGTGCCAGCAGTTTAAGTCGGGCCGATCAGCCCCAGCATTTT. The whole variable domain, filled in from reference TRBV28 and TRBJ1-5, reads DVKVTQSSRYLVKRTGEKVFLECVQDMDHENMFWYRQDPGLGLRLIYFSYDVKMKEKGDIPEGYSVSREKKERFSLILESASTNQTSMYLCASSLSRADQPQHFGDGTRLSIL.

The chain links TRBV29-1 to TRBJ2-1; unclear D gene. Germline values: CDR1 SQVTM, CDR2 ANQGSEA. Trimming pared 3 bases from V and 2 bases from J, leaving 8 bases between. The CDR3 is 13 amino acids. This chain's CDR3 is CSVETQPYNEQFF. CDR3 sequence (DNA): TGCAGCGTTGAGACTCAGCCCTACAATGAGCAGTTCTTC.

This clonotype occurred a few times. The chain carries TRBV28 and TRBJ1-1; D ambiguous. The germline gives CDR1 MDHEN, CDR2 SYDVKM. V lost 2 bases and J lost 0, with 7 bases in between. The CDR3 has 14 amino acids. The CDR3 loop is CASSLPGLNTEAFF. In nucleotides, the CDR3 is TGTGCCAGCAGTTTACCCGGGTTGAACACTGAAGCTTTCTTT.

The CDR3: CASSPAGGRGEKLFF. CDR3 nucleotide sequence: TGTGCCAGCAGCCCAGCTGGGGGCCGGGGTGAAAAACTGTTTTTT. The chain couples TRBV7-6 to TRBJ1-4; D is perhaps TRBD1 (6 bases). CDR3 length: 15 residues. The V and J ends lost 5 bases and 7 bases respectively, with 17 bases between them. Germline loops: CDR1 SGHVS, CDR2 FNYEAQ.

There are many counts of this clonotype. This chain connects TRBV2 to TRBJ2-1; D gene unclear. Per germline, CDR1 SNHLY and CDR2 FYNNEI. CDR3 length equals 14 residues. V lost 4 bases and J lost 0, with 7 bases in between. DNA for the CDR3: TGTGCCAGCAGTGGTTCCCGCTCCTACAATGAGCAGTTCTTC. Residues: CASSGSRSYNEQFF.

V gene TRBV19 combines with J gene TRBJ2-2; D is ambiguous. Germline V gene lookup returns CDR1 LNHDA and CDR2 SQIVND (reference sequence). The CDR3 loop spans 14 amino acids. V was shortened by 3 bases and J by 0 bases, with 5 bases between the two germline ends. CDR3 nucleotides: TGTGCCAGTAGTATCCGCGCGAACACCGGGGAGCTGTTTTTT. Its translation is CASSIRANTGELFF. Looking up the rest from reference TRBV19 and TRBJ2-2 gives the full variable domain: DGGITQSPKYLFRKEGQNVTLSCEQNLNHDAMYWYRQDPGQGLRLIYYSQIVNDFQKGDIAEGYSVSREKKESFPLTVTSAQKNPTAFYLCASSIRANTGELFFGEGSRLTVL.

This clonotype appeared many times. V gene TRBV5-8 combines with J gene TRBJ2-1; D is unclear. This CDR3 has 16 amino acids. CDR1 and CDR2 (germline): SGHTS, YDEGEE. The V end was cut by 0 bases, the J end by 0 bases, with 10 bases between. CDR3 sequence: CASSLDPRSSYNEQFF. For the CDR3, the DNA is TGTGCCAGCAGCTTGGATCCGAGGAGCTCCTACAATGAGCAGTTCTTC.

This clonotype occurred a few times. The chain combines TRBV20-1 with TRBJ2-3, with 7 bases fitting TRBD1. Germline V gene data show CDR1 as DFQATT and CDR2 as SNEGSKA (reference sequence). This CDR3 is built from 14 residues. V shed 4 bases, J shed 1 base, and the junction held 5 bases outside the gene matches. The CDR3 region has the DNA TGCAGTGCTATCAGGGACAGCCGCACAGATACGCAGTATTTT. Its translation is CSAIRDSRTDTQYF.

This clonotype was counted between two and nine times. CDR3 bases: TGCAGCGTTCTTTATGGGGGGGATGGCTACACCTTC. Its translation: CSVLYGGDGYTF. The chain has TRBV29-1 and TRBJ1-2; possible D gene TRBD1, 5 bases. Trimming left V 5 bases short and J 6 bases short, with 13 bases between. CDR1 and CDR2 (germline): SQVTM, ANQGSEA. This CDR3 region has 12 residues.

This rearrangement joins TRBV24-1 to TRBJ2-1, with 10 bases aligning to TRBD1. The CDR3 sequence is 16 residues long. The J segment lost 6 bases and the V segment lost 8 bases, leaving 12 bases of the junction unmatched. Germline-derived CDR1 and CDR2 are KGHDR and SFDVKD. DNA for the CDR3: TGTGCCACCACTAAGACCGGGACAGGGGATCGCAATGAGCAGTTCTTC. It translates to CATTKTGTGDRNEQFF.

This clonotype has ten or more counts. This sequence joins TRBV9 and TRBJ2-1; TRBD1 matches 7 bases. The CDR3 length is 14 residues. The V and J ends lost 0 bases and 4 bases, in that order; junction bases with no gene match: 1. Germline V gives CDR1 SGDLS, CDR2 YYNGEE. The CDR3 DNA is TGTGCCAGCAGCGTAGAGACAGGGTACAATGAGCAGTTCTTC. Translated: CASSVETGYNEQFF.

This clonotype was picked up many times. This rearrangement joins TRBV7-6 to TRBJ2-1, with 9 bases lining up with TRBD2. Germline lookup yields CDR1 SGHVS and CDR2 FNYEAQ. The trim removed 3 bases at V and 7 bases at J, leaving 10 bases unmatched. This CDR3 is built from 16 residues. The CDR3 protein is CASSFKAGGPWNEQFF. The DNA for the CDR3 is TGTGCCAGCAGCTTCAAGGCGGGAGGGCCCTGGAATGAGCAGTTCTTC.

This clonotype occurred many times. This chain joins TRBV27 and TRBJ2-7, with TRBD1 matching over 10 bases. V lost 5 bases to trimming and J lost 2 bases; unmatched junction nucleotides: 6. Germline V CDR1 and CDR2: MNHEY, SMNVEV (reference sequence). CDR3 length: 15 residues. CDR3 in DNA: TGTGCCAGCAGTCCGGGACAGGGGATTACCTACGAGCAGTACTTC. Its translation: CASSPGQGITYEQYF.

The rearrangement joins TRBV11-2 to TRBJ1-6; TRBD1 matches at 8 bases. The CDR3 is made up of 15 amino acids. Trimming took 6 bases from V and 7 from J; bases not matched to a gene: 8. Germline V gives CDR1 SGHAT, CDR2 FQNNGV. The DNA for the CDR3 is TGTGCCAGCAGAAAGGACAGGGCAGAAAATTCACCCCTCCACTTT. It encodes CASRKDRAENSPLHF.

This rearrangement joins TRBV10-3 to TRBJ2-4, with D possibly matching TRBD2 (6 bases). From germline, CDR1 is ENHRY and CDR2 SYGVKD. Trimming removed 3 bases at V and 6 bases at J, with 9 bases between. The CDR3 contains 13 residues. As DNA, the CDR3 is TGTGCCATCAGTGAAGGCGGGATAAACATTCAGTACTTC. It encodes CAISEGGINIQYF.

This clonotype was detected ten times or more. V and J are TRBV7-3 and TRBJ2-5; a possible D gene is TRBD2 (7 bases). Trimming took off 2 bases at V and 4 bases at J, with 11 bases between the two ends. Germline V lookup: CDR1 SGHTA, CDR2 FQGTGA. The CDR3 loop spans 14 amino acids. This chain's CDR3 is CASSLWGGAETQYF. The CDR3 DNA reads TGTGCCAGCAGCTTATGGGGGGGCGCAGAGACCCAGTACTTC. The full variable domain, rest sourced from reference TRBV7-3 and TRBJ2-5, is GAGVSQTPSNKVTEKGKYVELRCDPISGHTALYWYRQSLGQGPEFLIYFQGTGAADDSGLPNDRFFAVRPEGSVSTLKIQRTERGDSAVYLCASSLWGGAETQYFGPGTRLLVL.

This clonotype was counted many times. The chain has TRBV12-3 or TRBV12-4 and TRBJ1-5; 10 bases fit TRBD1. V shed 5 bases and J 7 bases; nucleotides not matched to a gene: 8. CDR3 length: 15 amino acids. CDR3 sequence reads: CASSPGTGVGQPQHF. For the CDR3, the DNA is TGTGCCAGCAGTCCAGGGACAGGGGTCGGACAGCCCCAGCATTTT.

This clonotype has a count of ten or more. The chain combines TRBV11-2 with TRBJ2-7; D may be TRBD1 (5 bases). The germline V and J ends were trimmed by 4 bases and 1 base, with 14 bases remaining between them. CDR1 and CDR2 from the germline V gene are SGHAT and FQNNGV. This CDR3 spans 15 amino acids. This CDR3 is CASSSNGQLSYEQYF. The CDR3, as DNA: TGTGCCAGCAGCTCAAACGGACAACTTTCCTACGAGCAGTACTTC.

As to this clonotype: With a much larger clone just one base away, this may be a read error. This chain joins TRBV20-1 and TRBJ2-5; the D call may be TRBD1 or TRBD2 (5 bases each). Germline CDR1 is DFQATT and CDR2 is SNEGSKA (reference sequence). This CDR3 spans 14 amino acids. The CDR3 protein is CRISRARWGETQYF. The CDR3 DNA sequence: TGCAGGATCTCGAGGGCGCGGTGGGGGGAGACCCAGTACTTC.

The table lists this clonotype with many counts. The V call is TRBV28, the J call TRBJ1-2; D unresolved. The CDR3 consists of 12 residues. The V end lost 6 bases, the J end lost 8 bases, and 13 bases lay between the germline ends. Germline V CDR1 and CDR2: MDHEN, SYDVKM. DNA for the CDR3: TGTGCCAGCAGACTGGACCTGGAGGGCTACACCTTC. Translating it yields CASRLDLEGYTF.

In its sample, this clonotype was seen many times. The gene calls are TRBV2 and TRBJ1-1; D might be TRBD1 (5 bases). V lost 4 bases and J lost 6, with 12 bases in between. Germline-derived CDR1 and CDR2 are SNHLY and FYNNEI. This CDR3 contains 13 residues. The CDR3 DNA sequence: TGTGCCAGCAGTGGGTTAGGGGTGGCTGAAGCTTTCTTT. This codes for CASSGLGVAEAFF.

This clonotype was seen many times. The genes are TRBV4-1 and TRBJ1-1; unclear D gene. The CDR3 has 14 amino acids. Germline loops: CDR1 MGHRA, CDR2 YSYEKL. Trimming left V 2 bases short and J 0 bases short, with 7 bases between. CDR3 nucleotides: TGCGCCAGCAGCCAAAATATAATGAACACTGAAGCTTTCTTT. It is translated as CASSQNIMNTEAFF.

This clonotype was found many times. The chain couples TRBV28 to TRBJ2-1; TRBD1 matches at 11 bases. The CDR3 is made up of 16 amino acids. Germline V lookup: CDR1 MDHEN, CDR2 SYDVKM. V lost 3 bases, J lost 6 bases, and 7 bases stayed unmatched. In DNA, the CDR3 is TGTGCCAGCAGTTTCTATGGGGACAGGGGGTCCAATGAGCAGTTCTTC. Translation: CASSFYGDRGSNEQFF.